One sample yielded the 15 T cell receptor beta chains listed below, sequenced in a study of cytomegalovirus exposure and HLA in healthy donors. The PCR made use of 60 Vbeta and 13 Jbeta primers. This table comes from immunoSEQ multiplex PCR, and its TCRdb copy is limited to in-frame clones, with some not included. The sample contains approximately 150,000 clones, over 60% of which appear only once. Sequenced input: PBMCs. These receptors originate from a male donor in good health and CMV-seronegative.

This clone was observed once. J is TRBJ2-5 and V is TRBV7-6; D is ambiguous. CDR3 length equals 14 residues. The V gene's germline CDR1 is SGHVS and CDR2 FNYEAQ. V lost 1 base and J lost 1, with 7 bases in between. The CDR3 protein is CASSLVTVQETQYF. CDR3 DNA: TGTGCCAGCAGCTTAGTCACGGTCCAAGAGACCCAGTACTTC.

This rearrangement joins TRBV6-5 to TRBJ2-1, with 7 bases lining up with TRBD1. V dropped 7 bases and J dropped 4; count of bases not matched to a gene: 10. The germline V gene encodes CDR1 MNHEY and CDR2 SVGAGI. The CDR3 has 15 residues. Here the CDR3 DNA reads TGTGCCAGCACCCCACTGACAGGGATATACAATGAGCAGTTCTTC. It yields the protein CASTPLTGIYNEQFF.

The chain recombines TRBV9 with TRBJ2-1; 8 bases are shared with TRBD1. The length of the CDR3 is 14 residues. CDR1 is SGDLS, CDR2 YYNGEE, per germline. The V segment lost 4 bases and the J segment 5 bases; nucleotides outside the gene matches: 5. Written as DNA, the CDR3 is TGTGCCAGCAGCATAGGACAGGGTAACAATGAGCAGTTCTTC. Translation: CASSIGQGNNEQFF.

The rearrangement links TRBV7-9 to TRBJ1-1; 9 bases align to TRBD1. CDR1 and CDR2 (germline): SEHNR, FQNEAQ (reference sequence). There are 16 residues in the CDR3. The ends lost 1 base at V and 5 bases at J; junction bases unmatched: 8. The DNA of the CDR3 is TGTGCCAGCAGCTTAGGACAGGGGGTTGGAGGAACTGAAGCTTTCTTT. Amino acids: CASSLGQGVGGTEAFF.

This clone was found a few times. The chain combines TRBV15 with TRBJ2-6, with D hard to call. With 3 bases removed from V and 0 bases from J, the gap between germline ends came to 15 bases. CDR1 is LNHNV, CDR2 YYDKDF, per germline (reference sequence). The CDR3 spans 18 residues. CDR3 sequence: CATSRNMQRSSGANVLTF. DNA for the CDR3: TGTGCCACCAGCAGGAACATGCAGAGGAGCTCTGGGGCCAACGTCCTGACTTTC.

The CDR3 coding sequence is TGTGCCAGCTCACCACCAATAGCGGGGGGGCAGAAGACCCAGTACTTC. Protein sequence: CASSPPIAGGQKTQYF. V and J are TRBV18 and TRBJ2-5, with 11 bases that match TRBD2. Germline V gives CDR1 KGHSH, CDR2 LQKENI. This CDR3 has 16 residues. The V and J ends lost 0 bases and 6 bases, in that order; junction bases with no gene match: 6.

A single count supports this clone. The rearrangement links TRBV28 to TRBJ2-3; the match to TRBD1 covers 9 bases. This CDR3 is built from 17 residues. V dropped 5 bases and J dropped 1; count of bases not matched to a gene: 10. Germline CDR1 reads MDHEN; CDR2 reads SYDVKM. CDR3: CASSPTPTGGGTDTQYF. The CDR3 DNA sequence: TGTGCCAGCAGTCCGACCCCGACAGGGGGGGGCACAGATACGCAGTATTTT.

The CDR3 reads CASSLARVTGELFF. The CDR3 nucleotides are TGTGCCAGCAGCTTAGCGCGAGTCACCGGGGAGCTGTTTTTT. J is TRBJ2-2 and V is TRBV7-6; D gene ambiguous. The V gene lost 0 bases and the J gene lost 4 bases, with 6 bases spanning the gap. The germline gives CDR1 SGHVS, CDR2 FNYEAQ. The CDR3 has 14 amino acids.

The chain employs TRBV9 and TRBJ2-3; perhaps TRBD1 as D (6 bases). This CDR3 is 14 amino acids long. Germline V lookup: CDR1 SGDLS, CDR2 YYNGEE. Trimming left V 0 bases short and J 6 bases short, with 11 bases between. The CDR3 sequence is CASSVDTGLDTQYF. CDR3 coding DNA: TGTGCCAGCAGCGTAGACACAGGGTTGGATACGCAGTATTTT.

The chain recombines TRBV19 with TRBJ2-7, with TRBD1 matching 12 bases. There are 17 residues in the CDR3. The V gene's germline CDR1 is LNHDA and CDR2 SQIVND (reference sequence). V gave up 0 bases and J gave up 3 bases; unmatched junction bases: 6. The CDR3 nucleotides are TGTGCCAGTAGTATAGATCTGGGACAGGGGGCCCACTACGAGCAGTACTTC. Amino acids: CASSIDLGQGAHYEQYF.

This chain connects TRBV28 to TRBJ2-2; 10 bases are a match to TRBD2. The V gene's germline CDR1 is MDHEN and CDR2 SYDVKM. After removal of 9 bases from V and 5 bases from J, the junction contained 9 bases not matched to a gene. This CDR3 has 15 amino acids. The CDR3 sequence: CASVPSGSSTGELFF. The CDR3 DNA is TGTGCCAGTGTACCTAGCGGGAGTAGTACCGGGGAGCTGTTTTTT.

The chain employs TRBV7-9 and TRBJ2-5; a weak D match, TRBD2 (5 bases). V was shortened by 2 bases and J by 1 base, with 11 bases between the two germline ends. The CDR3 has 15 amino acids. CDR1 is SEHNR and CDR2 is FQNEAQ in the germline V gene (reference sequence). The CDR3 loop is CASSLLPGIQETQYF. DNA for the CDR3: TGTGCCAGCAGCTTACTGCCCGGGATCCAAGAGACCCAGTACTTC.

The genes are TRBV28 and TRBJ2-5, with D maybe TRBD1 (6 bases). TRBJ2-7 explains the end of the DNA better; the J call may be wrong. This CDR3 comprises 18 residues. Germline V gene sequence: CDR1 MDHEN, CDR2 SYDVKM. The CDR3 DNA sequence: TGTGCCAGCAGCTACACCCCGGACAGCTCCCTTCAAAATTACGAGCAGTACTTC. It is translated as CASSYTPDSSLQNYEQYF.

The chain is built from TRBV4-3 and TRBJ1-3, with D unclear. The length of the CDR3 is 17 residues. CDR1 LGHNA and CDR2 YSLEER come from the germline V gene. Between the trimmed V and J ends, which lost 0 bases and 0 bases, there was a span of 12 bases. The CDR3 region is CASSQDLTDYSGNTIYF. DNA of the CDR3: TGCGCCAGCAGCCAAGATCTAACAGATTACTCTGGAAACACCATATATTTT.

V and J are TRBV5-1 and TRBJ2-1; tentatively, D is TRBD2 (5 bases). V was pared by 1 base and J by 8 bases, with 19 bases between. CDR1 and CDR2 from the germline V gene are SGHRS and YFSETQ. The CDR3 covers 16 residues. This CDR3 is CASSLSTRPEDHEQFF. The CDR3 coding sequence is TGCGCCAGCAGCTTGTCGACACGACCGGAGGATCATGAGCAGTTCTTC.